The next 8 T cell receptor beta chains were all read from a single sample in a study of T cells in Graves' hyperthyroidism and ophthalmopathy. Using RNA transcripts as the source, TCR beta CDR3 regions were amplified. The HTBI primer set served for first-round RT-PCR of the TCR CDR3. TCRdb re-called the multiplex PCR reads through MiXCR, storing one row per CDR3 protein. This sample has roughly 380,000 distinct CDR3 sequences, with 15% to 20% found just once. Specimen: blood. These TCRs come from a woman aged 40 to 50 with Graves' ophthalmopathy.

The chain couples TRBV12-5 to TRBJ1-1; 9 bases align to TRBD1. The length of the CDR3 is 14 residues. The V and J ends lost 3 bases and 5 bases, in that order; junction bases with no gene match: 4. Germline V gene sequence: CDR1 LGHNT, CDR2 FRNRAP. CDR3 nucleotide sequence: TGTGCTAGTGGTTTCGGGGACAGGGTGACTGAAGCTTTCTTT. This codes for CASGFGDRVTEAFF.

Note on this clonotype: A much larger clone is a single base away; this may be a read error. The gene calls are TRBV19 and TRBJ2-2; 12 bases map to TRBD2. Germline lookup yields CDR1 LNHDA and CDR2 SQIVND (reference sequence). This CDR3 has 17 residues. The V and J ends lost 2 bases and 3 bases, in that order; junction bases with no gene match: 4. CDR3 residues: CASSIRTSGTHTGELFF. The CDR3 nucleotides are TGTGCCAGTAGTATAAGGACTAGCGGGACCCACACCGGGGAGCTGTTTTTT.

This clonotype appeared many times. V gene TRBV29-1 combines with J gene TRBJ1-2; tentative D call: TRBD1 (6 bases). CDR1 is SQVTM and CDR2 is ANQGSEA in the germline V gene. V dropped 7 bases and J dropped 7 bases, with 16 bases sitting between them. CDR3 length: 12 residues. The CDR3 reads CSAGQSRGGYTF. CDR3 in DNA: TGCAGCGCCGGACAGTCTAGAGGTGGCTACACCTTC.

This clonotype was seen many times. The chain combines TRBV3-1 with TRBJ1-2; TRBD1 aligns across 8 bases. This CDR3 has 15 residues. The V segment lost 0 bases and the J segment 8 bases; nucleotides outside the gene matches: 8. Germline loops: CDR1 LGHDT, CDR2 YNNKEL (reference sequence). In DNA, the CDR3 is TGTGCCAGCAGCCAAGACAGCCAGGGGGCGATAGGCTACACCTTC. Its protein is CASSQDSQGAIGYTF.

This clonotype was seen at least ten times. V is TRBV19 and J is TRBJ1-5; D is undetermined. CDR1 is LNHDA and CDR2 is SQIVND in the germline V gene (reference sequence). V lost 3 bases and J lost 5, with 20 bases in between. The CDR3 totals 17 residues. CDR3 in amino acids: CASSISLRSLVHQPQHF. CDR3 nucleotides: TGTGCCAGTAGTATTTCCCTGAGATCCCTGGTTCATCAGCCCCAGCATTTT.

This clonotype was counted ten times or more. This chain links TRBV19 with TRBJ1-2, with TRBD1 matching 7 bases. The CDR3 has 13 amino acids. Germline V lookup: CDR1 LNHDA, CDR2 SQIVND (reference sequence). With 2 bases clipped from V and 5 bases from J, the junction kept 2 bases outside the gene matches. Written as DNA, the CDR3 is TGTGCCAGTAGTATATCGGGACAGTATGGCTACACCTTC. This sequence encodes CASSISGQYGYTF. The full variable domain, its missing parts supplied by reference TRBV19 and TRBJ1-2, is DGGITQSPKYLFRKEGQNVTLSCEQNLNHDAMYWYRQDPGQGLRLIYYSQIVNDFQKGDIAEGYSVSREKKESFPLTVTSAQKNPTAFYLCASSISGQYGYTFGSGTRLTVV.

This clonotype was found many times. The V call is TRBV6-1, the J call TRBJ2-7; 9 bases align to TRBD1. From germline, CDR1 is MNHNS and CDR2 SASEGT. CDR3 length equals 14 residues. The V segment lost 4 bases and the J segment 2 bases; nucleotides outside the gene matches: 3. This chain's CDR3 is CASSVRQGAYEQYF. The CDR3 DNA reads TGTGCCAGCAGTGTAAGACAGGGGGCCTACGAGCAGTACTTC.

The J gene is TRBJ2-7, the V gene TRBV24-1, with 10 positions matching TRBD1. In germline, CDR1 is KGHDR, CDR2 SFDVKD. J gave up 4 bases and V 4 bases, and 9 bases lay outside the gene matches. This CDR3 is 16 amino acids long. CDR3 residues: CATSDPGQGGQYEQYF. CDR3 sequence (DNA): TGTGCCACCAGTGACCCCGGACAGGGGGGTCAGTACGAGCAGTACTTC.